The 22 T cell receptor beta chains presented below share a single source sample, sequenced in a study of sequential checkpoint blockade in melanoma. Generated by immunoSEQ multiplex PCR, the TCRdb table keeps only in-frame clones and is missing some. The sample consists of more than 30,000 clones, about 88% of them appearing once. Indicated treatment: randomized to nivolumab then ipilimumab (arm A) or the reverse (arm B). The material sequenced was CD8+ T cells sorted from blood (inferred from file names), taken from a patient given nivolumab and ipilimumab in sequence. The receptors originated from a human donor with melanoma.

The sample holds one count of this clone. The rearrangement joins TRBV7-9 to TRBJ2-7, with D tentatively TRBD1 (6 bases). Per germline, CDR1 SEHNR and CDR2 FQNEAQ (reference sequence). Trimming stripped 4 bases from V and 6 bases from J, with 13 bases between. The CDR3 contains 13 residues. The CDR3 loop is CASSSGTLLEQYF. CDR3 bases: TGTGCCAGCAGCTCCGGGACACTCCTCGAGCAGTACTTC.

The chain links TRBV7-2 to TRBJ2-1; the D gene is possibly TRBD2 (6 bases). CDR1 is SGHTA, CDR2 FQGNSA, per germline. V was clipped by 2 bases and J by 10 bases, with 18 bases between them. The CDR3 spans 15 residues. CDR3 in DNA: TGTGCCAGCAGCTTATGGCGGGGCAGTACAGGAGAGCAGTTCTTC. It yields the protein CASSLWRGSTGEQFF.

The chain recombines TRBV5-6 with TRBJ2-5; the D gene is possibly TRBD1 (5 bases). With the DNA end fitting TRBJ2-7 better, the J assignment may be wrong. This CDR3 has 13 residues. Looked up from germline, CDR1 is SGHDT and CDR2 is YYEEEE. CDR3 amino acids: CASSYDSSYEQYF. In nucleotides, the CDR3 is TGTGCCAGCAGCTACGACAGTTCCTACGAGCAGTACTTC.

CDR3 sequence reads: CASRAGYSPLHF. CDR3 DNA sequence: TGTGCCAGTAGGGCAGGCTATTCACCCCTCCACTTT. V gene TRBV19 combines with J gene TRBJ1-6; D is uncertain. The CDR3 runs to 12 residues. Germline CDR1 LNHDA, CDR2 SQIVND (reference sequence). V was clipped by 6 bases and J by 8 bases, with 8 bases between them.

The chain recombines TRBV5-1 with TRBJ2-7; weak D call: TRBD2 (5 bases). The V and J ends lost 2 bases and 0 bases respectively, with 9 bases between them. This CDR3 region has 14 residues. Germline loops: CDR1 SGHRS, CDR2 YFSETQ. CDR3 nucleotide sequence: TGCGCCAGCAGCTTTGGGGAGAGCTCCTACGAGCAGTACTTC. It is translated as CASSFGESSYEQYF.

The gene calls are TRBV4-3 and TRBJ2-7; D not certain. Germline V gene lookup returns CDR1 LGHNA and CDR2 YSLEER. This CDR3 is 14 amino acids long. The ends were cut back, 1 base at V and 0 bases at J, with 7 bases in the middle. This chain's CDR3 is CASSQATASYEQYF. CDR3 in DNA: TGCGCCAGCAGCCAAGCAACAGCCTCCTACGAGCAGTACTTC.

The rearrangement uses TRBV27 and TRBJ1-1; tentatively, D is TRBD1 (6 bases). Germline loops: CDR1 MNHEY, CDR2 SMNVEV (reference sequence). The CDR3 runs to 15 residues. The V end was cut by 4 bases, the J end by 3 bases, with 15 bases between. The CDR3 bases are TGTGCCAGCAGTTGGGGCGGGGGCGCTTACACTGAAGCTTTCTTT. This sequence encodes CASSWGGGAYTEAFF.

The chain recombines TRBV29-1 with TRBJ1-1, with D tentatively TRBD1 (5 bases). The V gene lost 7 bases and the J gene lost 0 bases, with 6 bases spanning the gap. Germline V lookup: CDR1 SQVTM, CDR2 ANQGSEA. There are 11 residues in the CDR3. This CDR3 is CSGGVNTEAFF. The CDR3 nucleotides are TGCAGCGGGGGGGTGAACACTGAAGCTTTCTTT.

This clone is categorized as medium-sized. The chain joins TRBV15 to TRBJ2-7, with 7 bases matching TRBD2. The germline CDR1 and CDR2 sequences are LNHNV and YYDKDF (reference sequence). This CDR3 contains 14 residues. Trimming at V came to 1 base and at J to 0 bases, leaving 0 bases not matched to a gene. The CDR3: CATSRAGGSYEQYF. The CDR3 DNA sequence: TGTGCCACCAGCAGAGCGGGAGGCTCCTACGAGCAGTACTTC.

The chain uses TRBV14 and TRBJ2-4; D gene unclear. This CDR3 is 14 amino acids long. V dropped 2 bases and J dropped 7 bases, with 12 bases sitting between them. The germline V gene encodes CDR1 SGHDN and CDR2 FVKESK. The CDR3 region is CASSQQAFGNIQYF. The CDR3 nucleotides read TGTGCCAGCAGCCAACAGGCTTTTGGGAACATTCAGTACTTC.

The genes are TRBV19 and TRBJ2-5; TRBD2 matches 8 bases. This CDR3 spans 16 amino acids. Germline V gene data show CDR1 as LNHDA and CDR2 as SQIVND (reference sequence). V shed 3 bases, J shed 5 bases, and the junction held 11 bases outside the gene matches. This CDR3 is CASSMGVAGPVETQYF. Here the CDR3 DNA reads TGTGCCAGTAGTATGGGAGTAGCGGGGCCTGTGGAGACCCAGTACTTC.

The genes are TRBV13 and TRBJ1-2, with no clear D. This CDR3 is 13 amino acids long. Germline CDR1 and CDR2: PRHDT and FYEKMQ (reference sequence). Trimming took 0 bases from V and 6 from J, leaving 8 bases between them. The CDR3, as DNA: TGTGCCAGCAGCTTAGGCCGGGGTCATGGCTACACCTTC. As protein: CASSLGRGHGYTF.

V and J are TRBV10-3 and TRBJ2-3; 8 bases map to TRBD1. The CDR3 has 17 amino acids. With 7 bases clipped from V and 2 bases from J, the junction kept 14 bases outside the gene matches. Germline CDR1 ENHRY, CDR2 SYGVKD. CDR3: CAIIGGEGQGSTDTQYF. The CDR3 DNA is TGTGCCATCATCGGAGGGGAAGGACAGGGATCCACAGATACGCAGTATTTT.

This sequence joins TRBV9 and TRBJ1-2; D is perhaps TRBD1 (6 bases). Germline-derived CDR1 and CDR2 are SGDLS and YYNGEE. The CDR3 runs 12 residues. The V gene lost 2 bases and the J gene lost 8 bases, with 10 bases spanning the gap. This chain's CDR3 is CASSVGGGGYTF. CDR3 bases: TGTGCCAGCAGCGTCGGGGGGGGCGGCTACACCTTC.

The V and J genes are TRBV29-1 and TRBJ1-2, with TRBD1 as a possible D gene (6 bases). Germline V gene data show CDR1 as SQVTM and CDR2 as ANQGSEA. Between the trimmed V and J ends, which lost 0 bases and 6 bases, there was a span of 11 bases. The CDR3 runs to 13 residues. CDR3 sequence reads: CSVEELQGHGYTF. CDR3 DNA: TGCAGCGTTGAAGAATTACAGGGCCATGGCTACACCTTC.

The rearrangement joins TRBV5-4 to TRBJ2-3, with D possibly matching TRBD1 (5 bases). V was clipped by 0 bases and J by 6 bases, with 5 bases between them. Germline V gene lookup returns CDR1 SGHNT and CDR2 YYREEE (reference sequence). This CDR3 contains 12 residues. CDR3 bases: TGTGCCAGCAGCTTGGAGGGGGATACGCAGTATTTT. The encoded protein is CASSLEGDTQYF.

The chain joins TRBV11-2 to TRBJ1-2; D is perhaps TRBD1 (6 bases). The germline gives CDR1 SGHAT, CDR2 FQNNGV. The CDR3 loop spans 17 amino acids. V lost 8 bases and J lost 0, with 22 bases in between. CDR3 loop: CASPSPLDRQANYGYTF. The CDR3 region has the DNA TGTGCCAGCCCATCCCCATTAGACAGGCAAGCTAACTATGGCTACACCTTC.

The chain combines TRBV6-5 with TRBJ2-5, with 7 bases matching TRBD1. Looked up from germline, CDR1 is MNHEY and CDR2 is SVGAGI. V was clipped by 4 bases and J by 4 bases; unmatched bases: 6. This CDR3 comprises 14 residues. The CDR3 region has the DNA TGTGCCAGCAGTTCAACAGGGGTGAGAGAGACCCAGTACTTC. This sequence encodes CASSSTGVRETQYF.

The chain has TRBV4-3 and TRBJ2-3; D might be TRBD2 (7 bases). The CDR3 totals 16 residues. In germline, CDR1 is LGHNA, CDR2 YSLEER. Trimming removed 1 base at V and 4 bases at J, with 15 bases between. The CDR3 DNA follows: TGCGCCAGCAGCCAAGTAGAGGGAGGGGGAGCAGATACGCAGTATTTT. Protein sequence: CASSQVEGGGADTQYF.

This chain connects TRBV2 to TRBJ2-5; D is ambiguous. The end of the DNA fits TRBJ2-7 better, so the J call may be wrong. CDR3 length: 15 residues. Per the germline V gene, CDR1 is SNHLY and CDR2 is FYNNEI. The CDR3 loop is CASSEGQVITYEQYF. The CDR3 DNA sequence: TGTGCCAGCAGTGAAGGTCAAGTAATTACCTACGAGCAGTACTTC.

The CDR3 nucleotides read TGTGCCAGCAGCCGTGGACTAGCGGGGATCTGGGATACGCAGTATTTT. The encoded protein is CASSRGLAGIWDTQYF. The V gene is TRBV7-9, the J gene TRBJ2-3; the match to TRBD2 covers 12 bases. Germline V gives CDR1 SEHNR, CDR2 FQNEAQ (reference sequence). The CDR3 covers 16 residues. V shed 5 bases, J shed 6 bases, and the junction held 9 bases outside the gene matches.

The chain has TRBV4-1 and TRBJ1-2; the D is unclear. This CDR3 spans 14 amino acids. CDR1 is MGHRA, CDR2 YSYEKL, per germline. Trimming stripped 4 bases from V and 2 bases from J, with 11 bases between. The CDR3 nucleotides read TGCGCCAGCAGCCCCCTTGGGCAGAACTATGGCTACACCTTC. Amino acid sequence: CASSPLGQNYGYTF.